Sequencing of this TCR beta chain was carried out in a study of cytomegalovirus exposure and HLA in healthy donors. For this clone: As yet, its antigen is unknown.

In germline, CDR1 is MNHEY, CDR2 SMNVEV (reference sequence). The CDR3 covers 15 residues. After removal of 5 bases from V and 7 bases from J, the junction contained 5 bases not matched to a gene. The PCR employed 60 Vbeta primers together with 13 Jbeta primers. Here immunoSEQ multiplex PCR was the method, and the copy in TCRdb shows in-frame clones only, minus some. The table shows approximately 240,000 clones, with over 80% occurring only once. Overall study results and limits: Segments of the TCR beta V type were, in most cases, productive about 90% or about 30% of the time in an earlier analysis. Near-uniform donor sequencing depth was presumed by presence/absence analyses.

The chain employs TRBV27 and TRBJ1-6; 10 nucleotides align to TRBD1. Source material: PBMCs. The sequence was obtained from a woman in her thirties or forties in good health and CMV-seropositive. The CDR3 spells CASSAGTGVNSPLHF. The CDR3 DNA sequence: TGTGCCAGCAGTGCAGGGACAGGGGTGAATTCACCCCTCCACTTT.